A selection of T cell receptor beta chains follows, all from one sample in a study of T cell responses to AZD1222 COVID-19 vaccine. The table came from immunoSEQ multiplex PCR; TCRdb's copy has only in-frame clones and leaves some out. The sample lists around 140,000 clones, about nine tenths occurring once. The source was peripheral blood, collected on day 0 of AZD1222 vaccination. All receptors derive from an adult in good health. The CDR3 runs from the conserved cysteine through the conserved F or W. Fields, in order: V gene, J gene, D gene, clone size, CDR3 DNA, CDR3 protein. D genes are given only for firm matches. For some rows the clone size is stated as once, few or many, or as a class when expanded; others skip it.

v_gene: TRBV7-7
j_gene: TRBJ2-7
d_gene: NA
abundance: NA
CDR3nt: TGTGCTAGCATCATAGAAAAACCGGGAGCGATTTTTTCCTACGAGCAGTACTTC
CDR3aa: CASIIEKPGAIFSYEQYF

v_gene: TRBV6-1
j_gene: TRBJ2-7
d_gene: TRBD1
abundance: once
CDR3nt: TGTGCCAGCAGTGGAGCAGGGACAGGGACGAGGGAGCAGTACTTC
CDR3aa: CASSGAGTGTREQYF

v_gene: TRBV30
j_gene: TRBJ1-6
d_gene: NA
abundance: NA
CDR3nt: TGTGCCTGGAGTGTAGGTGTTTGGACGGAAAATTCACCCCTCCACTTT
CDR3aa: CAWSVGVWTENSPLHF

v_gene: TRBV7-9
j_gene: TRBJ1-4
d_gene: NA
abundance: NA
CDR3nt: TGTGCCAGCAGCTTAGCTGTACGGTCAACTAATGAAAAACTGTTTTTT
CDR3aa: CASSLAVRSTNEKLFF

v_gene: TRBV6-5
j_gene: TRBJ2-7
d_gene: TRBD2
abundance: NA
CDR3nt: TGTGCCAGCAGGGGACTAGCGGGACGCTACGAGCAGTACTTC
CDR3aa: CASRGLAGRYEQYF

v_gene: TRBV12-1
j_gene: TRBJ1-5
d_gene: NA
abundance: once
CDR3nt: TGTGCCAGCAGCCAACACCAACCAAACCAGCCCCAGCATTTT
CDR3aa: CASSQHQPNQPQHF

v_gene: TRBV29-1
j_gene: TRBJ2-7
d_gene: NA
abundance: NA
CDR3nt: TGCAGCGTTGTAGGGGGCTACGAGCAGTACTTC
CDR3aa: CSVVGGYEQYF

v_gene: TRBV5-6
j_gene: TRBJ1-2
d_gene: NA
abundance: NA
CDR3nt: TGTGCCAGCAGCTTTTGGGGCGGGGCACCGAGGGACTATGGCTACACCTTC
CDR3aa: CASSFWGGAPRDYGYTF

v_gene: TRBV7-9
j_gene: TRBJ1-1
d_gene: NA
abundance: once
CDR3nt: TGTGCCAGCAGCTCCGGACTGTCTGCTGAAGCTTTCTTT
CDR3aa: CASSSGLSAEAFF

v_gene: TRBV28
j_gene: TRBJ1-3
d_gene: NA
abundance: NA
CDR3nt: TGTGCCAGCAGTTTTTTAACCAGGGAGAAATCTGGAAACACCATATATTTT
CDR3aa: CASSFLTREKSGNTIYF

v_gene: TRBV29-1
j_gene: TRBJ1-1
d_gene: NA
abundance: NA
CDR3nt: TGCAGCGGCTGGGGGGGAGACACTGAAGCTTTCTTT
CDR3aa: CSGWGGDTEAFF

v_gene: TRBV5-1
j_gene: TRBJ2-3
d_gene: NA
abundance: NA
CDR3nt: TGCGCCAGCAGCCCGGAGGCTACTAGCACAGATACGCAGTATTTT
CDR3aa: CASSPEATSTDTQYF

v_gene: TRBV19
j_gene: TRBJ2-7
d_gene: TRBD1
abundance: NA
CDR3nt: TGTGCCAGTAGTTTGACAGGGCCCTACGAGCAGTACTTC
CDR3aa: CASSLTGPYEQYF

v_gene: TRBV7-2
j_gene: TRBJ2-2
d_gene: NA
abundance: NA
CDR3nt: TGTGCCAGCAGCCTGCACAGGCTCCGGTCCGGGGAGCTGTTTTTT
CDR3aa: CASSLHRLRSGELFF

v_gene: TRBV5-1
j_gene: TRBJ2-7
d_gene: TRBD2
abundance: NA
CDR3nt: TGCGCCCGCAGCTTGATGGGGGGGACGGGGTACGAGCAGTACTTC
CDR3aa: CARSLMGGTGYEQYF

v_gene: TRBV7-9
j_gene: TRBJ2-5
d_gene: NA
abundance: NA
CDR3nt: TGTGCCGGAGGGAGGACTGCCCAAGCGGCCCAGTACTTC
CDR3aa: CAGGRTAQAAQYF

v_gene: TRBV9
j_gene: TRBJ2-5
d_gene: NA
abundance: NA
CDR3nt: TGTGCCAGCAGCGTAGGTGGGGGAGCTTACCAAGAGACCCAGTACTTC
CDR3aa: CASSVGGGAYQETQYF

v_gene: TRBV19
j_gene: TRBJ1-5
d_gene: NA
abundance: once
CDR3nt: TGTGCCAGTAGTATAGGAGGGGCGGGCAATCAGCCCCAGCATTTT
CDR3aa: CASSIGGAGNQPQHF

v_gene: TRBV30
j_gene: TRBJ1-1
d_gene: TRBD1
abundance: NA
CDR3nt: TGTGCCTCGGGACAGTTGAACACTGAAGCTTTCTTT
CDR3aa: CASGQLNTEAFF